The rows below give T cell receptor beta chains drawn from one sample of a study of T cell changes during pregnancy in multiple sclerosis. Here immunoSEQ multiplex PCR was the method, and the copy in TCRdb shows in-frame clones only, minus some. The table has tens of thousands of clones, about 89% seen once. Material: CD4+ T cells from peripheral blood mononuclear cells, obtained before pregnancy. These receptors were obtained from a female donor with multiple sclerosis, enrolled in a pregnancy study. The CDR3 runs from the conserved cysteine through the conserved F or W. D genes are given only for firm matches. Rows give clone size only sometimes, using once, few, many, or a class for an expanded clone.

>TRBJ1-2|TRBD1|TRBV14|.
CASSPPGQGAQLRGYTF
TGTGCCAGCAGCCCACCGGGACAGGGGGCGCAACTACGTGGCTACACCTTC
>TRBJ1-4|TRBD1|TRBV30|.
CACHGQGAYGEKLFF
TGTGCCTGCCACGGACAGGGGGCGTATGGAGAAAAACTGTTTTTT
>TRBJ2-7|TRBD2|TRBV5-4|.
CASSTGLEAYEQYF
TGTGCCAGCAGCACCGGACTAGAAGCCTACGAGCAGTACTTC
>TRBJ2-1|TRBD2|TRBV7-6|.
CASSLATSGRAGDEQFF
TGTGCCAGCAGCTTAGCGACTAGCGGGAGGGCCGGAGATGAGCAGTTCTTC
>TRBJ2-7|TRBD2|TRBV6-1|once
CASKLAGEQYF
TGTGCCAGTAAACTAGCGGGCGAGCAGTACTTC
>TRBJ1-1|TRBD1|TRBV5-1|.
CASSWARDSGRGTEAFF
TGCGCCAGCAGCTGGGCCCGGGACAGTGGTCGGGGCACTGAAGCTTTCTTT
>TRBJ2-1|TRBD2|TRBV2|.
CASGGPRTGTSGRGYSYNEQFF
TGTGCCAGCGGAGGACCACGAACCGGGACTAGCGGGAGAGGGTACTCCTACAATGAGCAGTTCTTC
>TRBJ2-1|TRBD2|TRBV27|.
CASSSDLSGSLYNEQFF
TGTGCCAGCAGTTCCGACCTTAGCGGGAGCCTCTACAATGAGCAGTTCTTC
>TRBJ2-3|TRBD2|TRBV9|.
CASSVRAGVSTDTQYF
TGTGCCAGCAGCGTCAGAGCGGGAGTTAGCACAGATACGCAGTATTTT
>TRBJ2-3|.|TRBV5-1|.
CASSLGQATDTQYF
TGCGCCAGCAGCTTGGGTCAGGCCACAGATACGCAGTATTTT
>TRBJ2-7|TRBD2|TRBV2|.
CASHRLAEQYF
TGTGCCAGCCACCGACTAGCGGAGCAGTACTTC
>TRBJ1-1|.|TRBV4-1|.
CASSQVGLGALNTEAFF
TGCGCCAGCAGCCAAGTGGGTCTGGGGGCCCTAAACACTGAAGCTTTCTTT
>TRBJ2-7|.|TRBV7-2|.
CASSLDLTRYEQYF
TGTGCCAGCAGCTTAGATCTCACGCGATACGAGCAGTACTTC
>TRBJ1-1|.|TRBV30|once
CAWTYNRGSEAFF
TGTGCCTGGACCTATAATCGGGGTTCTGAAGCTTTCTTT
>TRBJ2-7|TRBD1|TRBV27|.
CASIPTYRDRGYEQYF
TGTGCCAGCATCCCTACTTACCGTGACAGGGGCTACGAGCAGTACTTC
>TRBJ1-1|.|TRBV28|.
CASSPGSSGPREAFF
TGTGCCAGCAGCCCCGGTTCATCAGGGCCGCGTGAAGCTTTCTTT
>TRBJ1-5|TRBD1|TRBV19|.
CASRRPGGVEPQHF
TGTGCCAGTAGAAGGCCAGGGGGCGTGGAGCCCCAGCATTTT
>TRBJ2-1|.|TRBV5-1|.
CASSLEEGPFYNEQFF
TGCGCCAGCAGCTTGGAGGAGGGGCCATTTTACAATGAGCAGTTCTTC
>TRBJ1-5|TRBD1|TRBV28|.
CASRGTGVNQPQHF
TGTGCCAGCAGAGGGACAGGGGTTAATCAGCCCCAGCATTTT
>TRBJ1-1|.|TRBV5-6|.
CASSLDWGGHEAFF
TGTGCCAGCAGCTTGGATTGGGGGGGTCATGAAGCTTTCTTT
>TRBJ1-1|TRBD1|TRBV27|.
CASSLFRGRGLATEAFF
TGTGCCAGCAGTTTGTTCCGGGGCAGGGGGCTGGCCACTGAAGCTTTCTTT
>TRBJ2-7|.|TRBV10-3|.
CAISESNYEQYF
TGTGCCATCAGTGAGTCCAACTACGAGCAGTACTTC
>TRBJ2-6|.|TRBV5-4|.
CASSLEFGGGSSGANVLTF
TGTGCCAGCAGCTTGGAGTTCGGGGGTGGGAGCTCTGGGGCCAACGTCCTGACTTTC
>TRBJ2-7|TRBD2|TRBV5-6|.
CASSLGLAGSYEQYF
TGTGCCAGCAGCTTGGGGCTAGCGGGGAGTTACGAGCAGTACTTC
>TRBJ1-4|.|TRBV6-5|.
CASSYAGGGGEKLFF
TGTGCCAGCAGTTACGCGGGCGGAGGAGGAGAAAAACTGTTTTTT
>TRBJ1-6|TRBD1|TRBV27|.
CASRLTGGSPLHF
TGTGCCAGTAGATTGACAGGGGGTTCACCCCTCCACTTT